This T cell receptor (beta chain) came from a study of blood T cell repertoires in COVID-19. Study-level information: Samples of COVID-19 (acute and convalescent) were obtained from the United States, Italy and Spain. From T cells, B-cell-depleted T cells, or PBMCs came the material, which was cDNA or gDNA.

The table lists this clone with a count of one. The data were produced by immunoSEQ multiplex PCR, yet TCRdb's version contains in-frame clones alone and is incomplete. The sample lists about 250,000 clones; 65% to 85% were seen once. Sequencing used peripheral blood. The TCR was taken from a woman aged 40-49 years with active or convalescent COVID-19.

CDR3: CASSQKATGVTEAFF. The CDR3 region has the DNA TGCGCCAGCAGCCAAAAAGCTACAGGGGTGACTGAAGCTTTCTTT. The rearrangement joins TRBV4-1 to TRBJ1-1, with 7 bases matching TRBD1. The germline gives CDR1 MGHRA, CDR2 YSYEKL. J gave up 5 bases and V 2 bases, and 8 bases lay outside the gene matches. This CDR3 has 15 residues.